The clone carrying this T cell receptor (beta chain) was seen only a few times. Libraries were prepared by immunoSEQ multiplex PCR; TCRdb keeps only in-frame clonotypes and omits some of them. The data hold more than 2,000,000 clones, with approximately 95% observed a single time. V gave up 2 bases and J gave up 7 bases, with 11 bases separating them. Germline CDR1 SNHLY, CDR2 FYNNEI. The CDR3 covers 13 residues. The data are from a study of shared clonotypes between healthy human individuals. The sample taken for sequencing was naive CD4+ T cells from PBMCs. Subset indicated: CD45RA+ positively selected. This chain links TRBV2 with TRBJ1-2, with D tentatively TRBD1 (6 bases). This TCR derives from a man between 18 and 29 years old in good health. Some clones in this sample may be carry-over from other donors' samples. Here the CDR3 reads CASSERSGAGYTF. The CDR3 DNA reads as TGTGCCAGCAGTGAAAGGTCAGGGGCTGGCTACACCTTC.